A single sample is the source of the 32 T cell receptor beta chains below, sequenced in a study of blood T cells in healthy people across ages. The use of a sample-barcoded 5' primer and a J-beta primer mix characterized a second PCR of about 7 to 12 cycles. MiXCR, run by TCRdb on the 5' RACE reads, gives a single entry per CDR3 protein. The sample holds approximately 940,000 distinct CDR3 sequences, around 46% seen once. The sequencing input was blood. The receptors here all came from a man aged 25 to 40 in good health.

This chain connects TRBV5-1 to TRBJ2-3; TRBD2 matches at 12 bases. The length of the CDR3 is 16 residues. With V trimmed by 7 bases and J by 2 bases, 8 bases remained unmatched. In germline, CDR1 is SGHRS, CDR2 YFSETQ. CDR3: CASLPSGGDTTDTQYF. DNA for the CDR3: TGCGCCAGCCTCCCTAGCGGGGGGGACACCACAGATACGCAGTATTTT.

The rearrangement uses TRBV4-1 and TRBJ2-3; 14 nucleotides line up with TRBD2. Unmatched junction bases numbered 4, after V lost 7 bases and J lost 4 bases. CDR3 size: 15 residues. Germline V gene lookup returns CDR1 MGHRA and CDR2 YSYEKL. The CDR3 sequence is CASTGTSGGSDTQYF. CDR3 nucleotides: TGCGCCAGCACTGGGACTAGCGGGGGATCAGATACGCAGTATTTT.

This clonotype was recorded once. V usage is TRBV3-1 and J usage is TRBJ1-3; D is possibly TRBD1 (5 bases). CDR3 length: 14 residues. Germline V lookup: CDR1 LGHDT, CDR2 YNNKEL (reference sequence). The germline V and J ends were trimmed by 0 bases and 5 bases, with 8 bases remaining between them. This CDR3 reads CASSQDGGRNTIYF. In DNA, the CDR3 is TGTGCCAGCAGCCAAGATGGGGGGAGAAACACCATATATTTT.

This rearrangement joins TRBV5-1 to TRBJ2-4; either TRBD1 or TRBD2 may supply D (5 bases each). The CDR3 spans 14 residues. Trimming left V 4 bases short and J 8 bases short, with 16 bases between. The germline V gene encodes CDR1 SGHRS and CDR2 YFSETQ. The CDR3 sequence is CASSVVSGTDIQYF. CDR3 DNA sequence: TGCGCCAGCAGCGTGGTTTCGGGGACCGACATTCAGTACTTC.

The chain recombines TRBV29-1 with TRBJ1-1; tentative D call: TRBD1 (5 bases). Trimming stripped 0 bases from V and 5 bases from J, with 16 bases between. The CDR3 is made up of 15 amino acids. In germline, CDR1 is SQVTM, CDR2 ANQGSEA. The CDR3 here is CSVEDLTVWTTEAFF. CDR3 DNA sequence: TGCAGCGTTGAAGACCTGACAGTGTGGACAACTGAAGCTTTCTTT.

V and J are TRBV7-2 and TRBJ2-7, with D maybe TRBD2 (5 bases). Trimming pared 5 bases from V and 6 bases from J, leaving 14 bases between. CDR1 is SGHTA and CDR2 is FQGNSA in the germline V gene. The CDR3 runs to 13 residues. The CDR3 region has the DNA TGTGCCAGCAGCCCGGACTCTCACTCCGAGCAGTACTTC. Its translation: CASSPDSHSEQYF.

This clonotype was recorded a few times. This rearrangement joins TRBV12-3 or TRBV12-4 to TRBJ2-1, with 9 bases identical to TRBD2. The CDR3 loop spans 14 amino acids. V lost 7 bases and J lost 6; bases outside the gene matches: 7. The CDR3 nucleotides are TGTGCCAGCATTTTTAGCGGGGGCTTCAATGAGCAGTTCTTC. Protein sequence: CASIFSGGFNEQFF.

There are many counts of this clonotype. The rearrangement links TRBV27 to TRBJ2-7; D may be TRBD2 (6 bases). Germline CDR1 reads MNHEY; CDR2 reads SMNVEV (reference sequence). The CDR3 is 18 amino acids. V was cut by 0 bases and J by 0 bases, with 18 bases left in between. The CDR3 spells CASSLSKGGRHSSYEQYF. As DNA, the CDR3 is TGTGCCAGCAGTTTATCGAAGGGAGGACGGCATAGCTCCTACGAGCAGTACTTC.

The chain employs TRBV7-2 and TRBJ2-5, with D perhaps TRBD2 (5 bases). CDR1 is SGHTA and CDR2 is FQGNSA in the germline V gene. Trimming left V 1 base short and J 5 bases short, with 14 bases between. This CDR3 comprises 15 residues. CDR3 in DNA: TGTGCCAGCAGCTTAGGACGGGCGGGCTCGGAGACCCAGTACTTC. It specifies CASSLGRAGSETQYF.

This clonotype was observed a few times. V is TRBV11-1 and J is TRBJ2-1; 7 nucleotides align to TRBD2. Per germline, CDR1 SGHAT and CDR2 FQDESV (reference sequence). There are 15 residues in the CDR3. V shed 5 bases, J shed 6 bases, and the junction held 10 bases outside the gene matches. The CDR3 coding sequence is TGTGCCAGCAGCAATACGGGGGGAATTGTCAATGAGCAGTTCTTC. Translation gives CASSNTGGIVNEQFF.

This clonotype was found a few times. The CDR3 DNA follows: TGTGCCAGCAGCGCGAGGGCGATTGTCTCCTACGAGCAGTACTTC. Amino acids: CASSARAIVSYEQYF. V gene TRBV12-3 or TRBV12-4 combines with J gene TRBJ2-7; possibly TRBD2 for D (5 bases). V lost 6 bases and J lost 0, with 15 bases in between. CDR3 length equals 15 residues.

Only a few counts were recorded for this clonotype. CDR3 protein: CASSPPLAGIYEQYF. CDR3 nucleotide sequence: TGTGCCAGCAGCCCCCCATTAGCGGGGATTTACGAGCAGTACTTC. The chain joins TRBV6-2 or TRBV6-3 to TRBJ2-7; the match to TRBD2 covers 8 bases. Germline loops: CDR1 MNHEY, CDR2 SVGEGT. The CDR3 contains 15 residues. The V and J ends lost 6 bases and 4 bases, in that order; junction bases with no gene match: 11.

J is TRBJ2-7 and V is TRBV18, with 8 bases aligning to TRBD1. This CDR3 comprises 15 residues. Germline V gene data show CDR1 as KGHSH and CDR2 as LQKENI. V lost 2 bases and J lost 3; bases outside the gene matches: 6. CDR3 protein: CASSPDRGGYYEQYF. CDR3 DNA: TGTGCCAGCTCACCAGACAGGGGTGGGTACTACGAGCAGTACTTC.

CDR3 nucleotide sequence: TGTGCCAGCAGCTTACGACAGGACGAGACCCAGTACTTC. It encodes CASSLRQDETQYF. The chain uses TRBV7-2 and TRBJ2-5; D is perhaps TRBD1 (6 bases). The CDR3 totals 13 residues. Germline assignment: CDR1 SGHTA and CDR2 FQGNSA. V was shortened by 2 bases and J by 5 bases, with 9 bases between the two germline ends.

This clonotype has just a few counts. The chain combines TRBV28 with TRBJ2-3; 7 bases fit TRBD1. Looked up from germline, CDR1 is MDHEN and CDR2 is SYDVKM. CDR3 length equals 15 residues. The J segment lost 0 bases and the V segment lost 6 bases, leaving 6 bases of the junction unmatched. The CDR3 loop reads CASSRDRVSTDTQYF. The CDR3 coding sequence is TGTGCCAGCAGCCGCGACAGGGTTAGCACAGATACGCAGTATTTT. Based on the CDR3 plus reference TRBV28 and TRBJ2-3, the full variable domain is DVKVTQSSRYLVKRTGEKVFLECVQDMDHENMFWYRQDPGLGLRLIYFSYDVKMKEKGDIPEGYSVSREKKERFSLILESASTNQTSMYLCASSRDRVSTDTQYFGPGTRLTVL.

The chain has TRBV14 and TRBJ2-7, with D maybe TRBD2 (6 bases). Germline CDR1 and CDR2: SGHDN and FVKESK. This CDR3 has 14 amino acids. V lost 5 bases to trimming and J lost 3 bases, with 14 bases between them. CDR3 region: CASSEDGGVYEQYF. CDR3 sequence (DNA): TGTGCCAGCAGCGAGGACGGCGGGGTCTACGAGCAGTACTTC.

This chain links TRBV6-5 with TRBJ2-7; 7 positions match TRBD1. The germline gives CDR1 MNHEY, CDR2 SVGAGI. Trimming cost V 0 bases and J 2 bases; bases outside gene matches: 19. CDR3 length: 20 amino acids. DNA for the CDR3: TGTGCCAGCAGTTACTCGAGGCGGGCAGGGACAGCTCATCTCCCCTACGAGCAGTACTTC. It codes for CASSYSRRAGTAHLPYEQYF.

The chain couples TRBV29-1 to TRBJ2-7; D is perhaps TRBD1 (6 bases). The last part of the DNA fits TRBJ2-5 better; the J call may be wrong. The CDR3 is 14 amino acids. Germline loops: CDR1 SQVTM, CDR2 ANQGSEA. The CDR3 region is CSVVPGASGETQYF. CDR3 DNA: TGCAGCGTTGTTCCAGGGGCTTCAGGAGAGACCCAGTACTTC.

The rearrangement joins TRBV11-2 to TRBJ2-2; maybe TRBD1 (5 bases). V dropped 4 bases and J dropped 3 bases, with 12 bases sitting between them. The CDR3 totals 15 residues. In germline, CDR1 is SGHAT, CDR2 FQNNGV. The CDR3 protein is CASSSETEYTGELFF. The DNA of the CDR3 is TGTGCCAGCAGCTCCGAGACAGAATACACCGGGGAGCTGTTTTTT.

This clonotype was counted between two and nine times. The V gene is TRBV28, the J gene TRBJ1-6; TRBD1 matches 7 bases. Losses at the gene ends were 4 bases for V and 10 bases for J; bases not matched to a gene: 16. The CDR3 runs to 17 residues. Germline CDR1 is MDHEN and CDR2 is SYDVKM. The CDR3 DNA is TGTGCCAGCAGTTATAACGCGACAGGGCCAGCGAGCTCACCCCTCCACTTT. It yields the protein CASSYNATGPASSPLHF. Full variable domain (remainder filled in from reference TRBV28 and TRBJ1-6): DVKVTQSSRYLVKRTGEKVFLECVQDMDHENMFWYRQDPGLGLRLIYFSYDVKMKEKGDIPEGYSVSREKKERFSLILESASTNQTSMYLCASSYNATGPASSPLHFGNGTRLTVT.

The V gene is TRBV7-9, the J gene TRBJ1-2; tentatively, D is TRBD1 (5 bases). Trimming took off 1 base at V and 4 bases at J, with 13 bases between the two ends. The germline CDR1 and CDR2 sequences are SEHNR and FQNEAQ (reference sequence). This CDR3 comprises 15 residues. CDR3 DNA: TGTGCCAGCAGCTTAGAAATCGGGACGGGCTATGGCTACACCTTC. Translating it yields CASSLEIGTGYGYTF.

This clonotype showed up just once. This rearrangement joins TRBV5-1 to TRBJ2-2; possible D gene TRBD1, 5 bases. Germline loops: CDR1 SGHRS, CDR2 YFSETQ. This CDR3 contains 16 residues. Deletions cut 0 bases from V and 6 bases from J, with 15 bases between. In DNA, the CDR3 is TGCGCCAGCAGCTTGGATCGACAGAGAAACTCCGGGGAGCTGTTTTTT. Encoded protein: CASSLDRQRNSGELFF.

The gene calls are TRBV4-1 and TRBJ1-5; maybe TRBD1 (5 bases). The CDR3 loop spans 16 amino acids. V dropped 1 base and J dropped 4 bases, with 14 bases sitting between them. Germline V lookup: CDR1 MGHRA, CDR2 YSYEKL. The CDR3 region has the DNA TGCGCCAGCAGCCAAGTAGGCAGGGTCGGGAATCAGCCCCAGCATTTT. This gives the protein CASSQVGRVGNQPQHF.

The rearrangement joins TRBV7-9 to TRBJ2-5; D is perhaps TRBD1 (5 bases). Judging by the DNA end, TRBJ2-1 fits better; the J call may be wrong. The CDR3 contains 15 residues. Germline CDR1 is SEHNR and CDR2 is FQNEAQ (reference sequence). The CDR3 protein is CASSFGRALQETQFF. The CDR3 DNA reads as TGTGCCAGCAGCTTCGGCAGGGCGCTCCAAGAGACCCAGTTCTTC.

V usage is TRBV5-5 and J usage is TRBJ1-1, with D possibly being TRBD1 (5 bases). The germline CDR1 and CDR2 sequences are SGHKS and YYEKEE (reference sequence). The CDR3 has 14 residues. Deletions cut 4 bases from V and 4 bases from J, with 14 bases between. This CDR3 reads CASSVGAGGTEAFF. CDR3 coding DNA: TGTGCCAGCAGCGTAGGGGCCGGGGGCACTGAAGCTTTCTTT.

The chain uses TRBV9 and TRBJ2-7; D unresolved. The CDR3 contains 14 residues. The V end lost 1 base, the J end lost 3 bases, and 11 bases lay between the germline ends. The germline CDR1 and CDR2 sequences are SGDLS and YYNGEE. In DNA, the CDR3 is TGTGCCAGCAGCGTATCACAGACCAACTACGAGCAGTACTTC. It is translated as CASSVSQTNYEQYF.

V and J are TRBV7-9 and TRBJ1-6; unclear D gene. Germline lookup yields CDR1 SEHNR and CDR2 FQNEAQ (reference sequence). Trimming left V 3 bases short and J 10 bases short, with 7 bases between. This CDR3 is 12 amino acids long. DNA for the CDR3: TGTGCCAGCAGCTTCGAGGAGTCACCCCTCCACTTT. Amino acid sequence: CASSFEESPLHF.

This clonotype was observed a handful of times. The chain combines TRBV6-1 with TRBJ2-5; D may be TRBD1 (6 bases). The germline CDR1 and CDR2 sequences are MNHNS and SASEGT. The V and J ends lost 5 bases and 2 bases respectively, with 21 bases between them. The CDR3 extends over 17 amino acids. The CDR3 DNA follows: TGTGCCAGCAGTCCCACCCGGTACAGGGTCGAACAAGAGACCCAGTACTTC. Protein: CASSPTRYRVEQETQYF.

This chain joins TRBV7-2 and TRBJ2-1, with a weak D call TRBD2 (6 bases). The germline V and J ends were trimmed by 6 bases and 13 bases, with 22 bases remaining between them. The CDR3 spans 14 residues. Germline-derived CDR1 and CDR2 are SGHTA and FQGNSA. CDR3 loop: CASSFTGTSETQFF. DNA for the CDR3: TGTGCCAGCAGTTTCACCGGGACTTCAGAGACCCAGTTCTTC.

This clonotype was seen only a few times. The J gene is TRBJ2-7, the V gene TRBV27; the D gene is possibly TRBD1 (6 bases). This CDR3 comprises 13 residues. The germline gives CDR1 MNHEY, CDR2 SMNVEV (reference sequence). V was pared by 6 bases and J by 5 bases, with 14 bases between. Here the CDR3 reads CASSDTGSHEQYF. The CDR3 bases are TGTGCCAGCAGCGACACAGGGAGCCACGAGCAGTACTTC.

V is TRBV7-9 and J is TRBJ1-2; no firm D call. Germline V gene sequence: CDR1 SEHNR, CDR2 FQNEAQ (reference sequence). V lost 1 base, J lost 6 bases, and 12 bases lay in between. There are 14 residues in the CDR3. CDR3 sequence (DNA): TGTGCCAGCAGCTTAGAATTGTACGGCGATGGCTACACCTTC. Protein sequence: CASSLELYGDGYTF.

This clonotype was seen only a few times. In DNA, the CDR3 is TGCGCCAGCAGCTTACGAGGTGTTGCGGGGGGCCTCACAGATACGCAGTATTTT. It codes for CASSLRGVAGGLTDTQYF. J is TRBJ2-3 and V is TRBV5-1; 8 bases are a match to TRBD2. Per germline, CDR1 SGHRS and CDR2 YFSETQ. J was trimmed by 2 bases and V by 2 bases; bases with no gene match: 13. CDR3 length: 18 amino acids.